This T cell receptor (beta chain) was captured in a study of blood T cell repertoires in COVID-19. Study-wide background: Material from acute and convalescent COVID-19 was sourced from the United States, Italy and Spain. T cells, B-cell-depleted T cells, or PBMCs provided the cDNA or gDNA that served as material.

The CDR3 has 14 residues. Germline CDR1 is SGHRS and CDR2 is YFSETQ. Trimming pared 0 bases from V and 6 bases from J, leaving 12 bases between. In the authors' methods: Nucleated cell counts were estimated from reference gene primer amplification. Using immunoSEQ multiplex PCR, the repertoire was profiled, and TCRdb retains in-frame clones only, with some absent. That table is the source of V, J and clone size, and D and trimming were worked out from the DNA. The repertoire has some 140,000 clones, about 73% of them found once; the top ten carry under 2%. The sample holds a few counts of this clone. The sequencing input was peripheral blood. The sequence came from a man of 80 years or more with acute or convalescent COVID-19. The V call is TRBV5-1, the J call TRBJ1-2; D perhaps matches TRBD1 (6 bases). CDR3 nucleotide sequence: TGCGCCAGCAGCTTGGCCAAACAGGGAAATGGCTACACCTTC. It encodes CASSLAKQGNGYTF.